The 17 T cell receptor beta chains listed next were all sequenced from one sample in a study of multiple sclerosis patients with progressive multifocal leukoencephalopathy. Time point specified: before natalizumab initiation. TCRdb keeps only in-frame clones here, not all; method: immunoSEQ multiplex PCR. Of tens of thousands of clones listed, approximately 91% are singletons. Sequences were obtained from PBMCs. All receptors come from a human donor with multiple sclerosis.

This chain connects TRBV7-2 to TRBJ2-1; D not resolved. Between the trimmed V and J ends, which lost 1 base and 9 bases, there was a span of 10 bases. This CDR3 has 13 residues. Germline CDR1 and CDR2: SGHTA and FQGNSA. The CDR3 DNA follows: TGTGCCAGCAGCTTAGTCCAGAGTGGTGAGCAGTTCTTC. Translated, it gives CASSLVQSGEQFF.

CDR3 DNA sequence: TGTGCCACCAGCAGAGGAGGAATGCGGTTGGCGGAGACTGAAGCTTTCTTT. Its protein is CATSRGGMRLAETEAFF. The chain links TRBV15 to TRBJ1-1; no reliable D call. Germline V gives CDR1 LNHNV, CDR2 YYDKDF (reference sequence). The CDR3 contains 17 residues. V was shortened by 1 base and J by 5 bases, with 20 bases between the two germline ends.

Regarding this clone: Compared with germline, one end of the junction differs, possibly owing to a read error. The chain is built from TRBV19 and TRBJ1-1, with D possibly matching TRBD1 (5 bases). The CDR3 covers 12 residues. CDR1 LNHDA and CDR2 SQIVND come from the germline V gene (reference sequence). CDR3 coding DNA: TGTGCCAGTAGTATAGTGGGGCGAAAAGCTTTTTTT. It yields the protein CASSIVGRKAFF.

CDR3 in amino acids: CASSLSGRANEQFF. CDR3 coding DNA: TGTGCCAGCAGCTTATCTGGCAGGGCCAATGAGCAGTTCTTC. The rearrangement links TRBV7-3 to TRBJ2-1; maybe TRBD1 (5 bases). The CDR3 runs to 14 residues. Per the germline V gene, CDR1 is SGHTA and CDR2 is FQGTGA. V was clipped by 2 bases and J by 6 bases, with 11 bases between them.

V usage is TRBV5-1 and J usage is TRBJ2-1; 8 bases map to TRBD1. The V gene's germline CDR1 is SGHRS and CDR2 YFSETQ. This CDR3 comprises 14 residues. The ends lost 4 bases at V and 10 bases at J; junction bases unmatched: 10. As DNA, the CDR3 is TGCGCCAGCAGCCCTAGACAGGGGTCCATCGAGCAGTTCTTC. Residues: CASSPRQGSIEQFF.

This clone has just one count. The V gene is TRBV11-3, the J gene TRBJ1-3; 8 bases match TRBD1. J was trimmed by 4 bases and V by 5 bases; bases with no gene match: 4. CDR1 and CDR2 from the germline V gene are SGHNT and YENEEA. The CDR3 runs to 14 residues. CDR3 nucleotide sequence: TGTGCCAGCAGCGAGGACAGGGCGGGAAACACCATATATTTT. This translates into CASSEDRAGNTIYF.

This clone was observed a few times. The CDR3 DNA sequence: TGTGCCAGCAGCTTGCAGGGGCCGGGGGAGCAGTACTTC. This translates into CASSLQGPGEQYF. The chain recombines TRBV5-6 with TRBJ2-7; D is possibly TRBD1 (6 bases). Germline CDR1 SGHDT, CDR2 YYEEEE. CDR3 length: 13 amino acids. The V and J ends lost 1 base and 7 bases respectively, with 12 bases between them.

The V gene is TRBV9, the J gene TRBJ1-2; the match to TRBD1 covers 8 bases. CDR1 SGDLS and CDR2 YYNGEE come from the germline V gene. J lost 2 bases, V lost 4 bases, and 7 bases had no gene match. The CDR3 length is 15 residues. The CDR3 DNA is TGTGCCAGCAGCCACGATACAGGGGGGAACTATGGCTACACCTTC. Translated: CASSHDTGGNYGYTF. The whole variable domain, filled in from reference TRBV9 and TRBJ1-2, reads DSGVTQTPKHLITATGQRVTLRCSPRSGDLSVYWYQQSLDQGLQFLIQYYNGEERAKGNILERFSAQQFPDLHSELNLSSLELGDSALYFCASSHDTGGNYGYTFGSGTRLTVV.

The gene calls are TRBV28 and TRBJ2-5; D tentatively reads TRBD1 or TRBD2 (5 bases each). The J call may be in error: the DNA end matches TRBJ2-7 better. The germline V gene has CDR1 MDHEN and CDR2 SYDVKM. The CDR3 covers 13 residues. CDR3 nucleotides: TGTGCCAGCCGTGGGACCGGGCGAGGCGAGCAGTACTTC. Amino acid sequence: CASRGTGRGEQYF.

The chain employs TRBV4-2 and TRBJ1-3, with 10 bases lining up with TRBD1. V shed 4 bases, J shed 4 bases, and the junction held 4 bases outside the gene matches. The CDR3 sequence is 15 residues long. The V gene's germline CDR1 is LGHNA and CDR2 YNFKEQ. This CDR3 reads CASSRDRGVGNTIYF. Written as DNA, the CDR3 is TGTGCCAGCAGCCGGGACAGGGGAGTAGGAAACACCATATATTTT.

This CDR3 is CASSVGTVYEQYF. CDR3 coding DNA: TGTGCCAGCAGCGTTGGGACAGTCTACGAGCAGTACTTC. This chain connects TRBV11-3 to TRBJ2-7; 7 bases are shared with TRBD1. Germline V gives CDR1 SGHNT, CDR2 YENEEA. The CDR3 spans 13 residues. J was trimmed by 3 bases and V by 5 bases; bases with no gene match: 4.

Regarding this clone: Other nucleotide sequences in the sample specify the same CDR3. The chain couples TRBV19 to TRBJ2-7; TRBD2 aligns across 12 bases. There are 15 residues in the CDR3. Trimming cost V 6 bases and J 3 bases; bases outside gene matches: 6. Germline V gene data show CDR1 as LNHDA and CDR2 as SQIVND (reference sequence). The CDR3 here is CASSGTSGRYYEQYF. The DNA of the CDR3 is TGTGCCAGTAGCGGTACTAGCGGGAGGTACTACGAGCAGTACTTC. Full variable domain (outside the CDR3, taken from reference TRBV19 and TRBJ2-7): DGGITQSPKYLFRKEGQNVTLSCEQNLNHDAMYWYRQDPGQGLRLIYYSQIVNDFQKGDIAEGYSVSREKKESFPLTVTSAQKNPTAFYLCASSGTSGRYYEQYFGPGTRLTVT.

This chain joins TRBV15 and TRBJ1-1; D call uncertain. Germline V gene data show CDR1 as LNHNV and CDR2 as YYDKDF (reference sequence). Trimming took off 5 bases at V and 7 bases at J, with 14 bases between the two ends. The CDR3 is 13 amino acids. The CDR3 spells CATSWNREDEAFF. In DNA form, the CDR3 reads TGTGCCACCAGCTGGAACCGGGAAGATGAAGCTTTCTTT.

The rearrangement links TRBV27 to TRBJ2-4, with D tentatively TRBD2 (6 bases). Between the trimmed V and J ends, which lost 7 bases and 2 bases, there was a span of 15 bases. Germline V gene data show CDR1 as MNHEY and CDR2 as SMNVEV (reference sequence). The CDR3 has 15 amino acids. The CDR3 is CASTSWGGTKNIQYF. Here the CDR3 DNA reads TGTGCCAGCACCTCCTGGGGAGGTACCAAAAACATTCAGTACTTC.

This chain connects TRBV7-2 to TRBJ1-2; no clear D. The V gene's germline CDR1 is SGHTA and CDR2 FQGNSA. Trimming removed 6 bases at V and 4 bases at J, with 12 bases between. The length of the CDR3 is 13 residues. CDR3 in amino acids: CASSPQNTYGYTF. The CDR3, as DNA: TGTGCCAGCAGTCCTCAGAATACCTATGGCTACACCTTC.

CDR3 residues: CAWSVGGNQPQHF. The CDR3 DNA reads as TGTGCCTGGAGTGTGGGGGGAAATCAGCCCCAGCATTTT. This chain connects TRBV30 to TRBJ1-5; maybe TRBD1 (5 bases). V lost 0 bases and J 4 bases, leaving 7 bases between the germline ends. The germline gives CDR1 GTSNPN, CDR2 SVGIG (reference sequence). This CDR3 has 13 amino acids.

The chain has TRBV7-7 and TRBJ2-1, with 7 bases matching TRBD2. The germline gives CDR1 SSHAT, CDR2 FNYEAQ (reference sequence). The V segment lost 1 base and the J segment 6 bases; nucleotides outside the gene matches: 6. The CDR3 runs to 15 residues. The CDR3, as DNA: TGTGCCAGCAGCTTAGGGGGAGGGCCAGGCAATGAGCAGTTCTTC. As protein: CASSLGGGPGNEQFF.